A single T cell receptor (beta chain) is shown here with its context. Its antigen remains unidentified. These data belong to a study of cytomegalovirus exposure and HLA in healthy donors. The germline V gene has CDR1 SGHDN and CDR2 FVKESK. The CDR3 consists of 15 residues. Trimming shortened V by 2 bases and J by 1 base, and 11 bases separated the two germline ends. Findings and caveats of the study: TRBV6-2, TRBV6-3 and other indistinguishable V segments were excluded. Cytomegalovirus-associated status was assigned to about 180 TCR beta chains.

The PCR was carried out with 60 Vbeta primers and 13 Jbeta primers. Repertoires were generated with immunoSEQ multiplex PCR, while TCRdb's copy carries only in-frame clones and drops some. The sample records approximately 180,000 clones, about 13% being singletons. The rearrangement uses TRBV14 and TRBJ1-1; D not certain. Specimen: PBMCs. The origin of this receptor is a man in his fifties or sixties in good health and CMV-seropositive. The CDR3 is CASSQTGVPNTEAFF. CDR3 in DNA: TGTGCCAGCAGCCAAACCGGGGTTCCGAACACTGAAGCTTTCTTT. Complete variable domain (other parts from reference TRBV14 and TRBJ1-1): EAGVTQFPSHSVIEKGQTVTLRCDPISGHDNLYWYRRVMGKEIKFLLHFVKESKQDESGMPNNRFLAERTGGTYSTLKVQPAELEDSGVYFCASSQTGVPNTEAFFGQGTRLTVV.